This TCR beta chain stems from a study of T-cell memory formation after mild COVID-19 (dated by TCRdb to the early 2020s). For the study in its entirety: TCR sequence clusters from the two donors were found to be largely donor specific. In a couple of donors, T-cell clones that expanded and contracted after mild COVID-19 were tracked by sequencing TCRalpha and TCRbeta repertoires over time. Two young, previously healthy adult volunteers made up the cohort, one male and one female.

General conclusions and limits of the study: The second-wave clones that peaked on day 37 were not confirmed to be SARS-CoV-2 specific. Some responding clones were found in pre-infection memory, which suggests that pre-existing cross-reactive memory T cells took part in the SARS-CoV-2 response. Clones contracting from day 15 to 85 had balanced CD4/CD8 phenotypes, while a second wave expanding from day 15 to 37 was biased towards CD4+. Contracting CD4+ clones turned up mainly in the CM and EM memory subsets, whereas EMRA was where CD8+ clones were enriched. Only a couple of mild cases were covered in the study, and larger cohorts including severe cases with pre-infection samples were considered necessary.

The sequencing machine was an Illumina NovaSeq 6000. Using 5'RACE with constant-segment primers, TCRalpha and TCRbeta cDNA libraries were constructed, with sample barcodes and unique molecular identifiers added in the process. RNA was extracted from every sample with Trizol reagent. Amplification of the libraries took two PCR steps, and the second step added a second sample barcode plus Illumina TruSeq adapters. Libraries were sequenced on an Illumina NovaSeq with 2 x 150 bp paired-end reads. In the authors' own workflow: With migec v1.2.7, reads were demultiplexed and then collapsed into UMI-guided consensus sequences. Using mixcr v2.1.11, UMI consensuses were aligned to TRA and TRB V and J templates and then assembled into clonotypes. A clonotype was counted as expanded or contracted only if both edgeR and NoisET called the change significant, with noise models trained on biological replicates. edgeR calls used a false discovery rate-adjusted p below 0.01 and a log2 fold-change threshold of 1. As an exploratory analysis of dynamics, PCA with hierarchical clustering was applied to max-normalized trajectories of the 1000 most abundant clonotypes. The CD4 or CD8 phenotype of responding clones was assigned using the separately sequenced CD4+ and CD8+ repertoires. Through fastp at Q25 and MiXCR, TCRdb rebuilt clones from the public reads, retaining in-frame beta chains. Rows matching on CDR3 protein sequence are summarized as one entry with the most common DNA and genes. TCRdb's processing, not the authors' own work, is the source of the V and J calls. Counted in this sample were roughly 450,000 distinct CDR3 sequences; roughly 20% of them appeared once. The biggest ten clones account for 12% of the sample.

Ficoll-Paque density gradient centrifugation was used to isolate PBMCs. Counted from cysteine to phenylalanine, this CDR3 has 14 amino acids. Only CDR3 DNA is held: 42 bases, read in frame from base 1. The germline V gene (reference sequence) yields MNHEY for CDR1 and SMNVEV for CDR2. Trimming takes 5 bases from V and 5 bases from J, and the germline ends sit 15 bases apart. The sample holds a few counts of this clonotype. Its antigen remains unidentified. Per-base qualities were not stored, and no clone one base away is much larger. This TCR was recovered from an adult woman who had mild COVID-19 (a few samples of this study predate the infection). The sample titles of this study are shuffled in the database, so cell type and time point are left out; the donor was told from shared clones. This sequence uses TRBV27 and TRBJ2-5; a weak D assignment points to TRBD2 (6 bases agree). Sequencing was done on a sample of PBMCs or a T cell subset sorted from them (not recorded which). The CDR3 loop reads CASSPVEGRETQYF. The nucleotide sequence is given as TGTGCCAGCAGTCCGGTTGAAGGGAGGGAGACCCAGTACTTC.